Detailed here is one T cell receptor beta chain. This sample was included in a study of T cells in Graves' hyperthyroidism and ophthalmopathy. The TCR beta CDR3 regions underwent amplification using RNA transcripts as the source. Carried out on the TCR CDR3, a first-round RT-PCR used the HTBI primer set. Each CDR3 protein is one row after TCRdb ran MiXCR on the multiplex PCR reads. Of 650,000 to 700,000 distinct CDR3 sequences listed, 17% are singletons. The CDR3 contains 10 residues. The germline V and J ends were trimmed by 2 bases and 13 bases, with 8 bases remaining between them. Patients counted as stable if ophthalmopathy did not develop within 18 months. Uncontrolled infections, other autoimmune diseases, pregnancy or lactation led to exclusion of patients. Orbital computed tomography and thyroid ultrasound, together with serum TRAb and thyroxine and clinical symptoms, were used for diagnoses.

The chain is built from TRBV12-3 or TRBV12-4 and TRBJ1-2; D gene ambiguous. This clonotype was obtained from a man aged 45-65 years with Graves' hyperthyroidism. The material sequenced was blood. This CDR3 reads CASSLHGVTF. The CDR3 nucleotides read TGTGCCAGCAGTTTACACGGAGTCACCTTC.